The 10 T cell receptor beta chains below all came from one sample that was sequenced in a study of blood T cell repertoires in COVID-19. Data came from immunoSEQ multiplex PCR; TCRdb stores just in-frame clones and leaves some out. The table records approximately 220,000 clones, 80% to 90% of them present only once. Sequencing was done on a sample of peripheral blood. These receptors came from a man aged 45-60 years with acute or convalescent COVID-19.

This clone was found once. The CDR3 sequence is CASSWGQGRAFF. The CDR3 nucleotides read TGTGCCAGCAGTTGGGGGCAGGGGCGAGCTTTCTTT. The chain links TRBV2 to TRBJ1-1; tentatively, D is TRBD1 (6 bases). Trimming shortened V by 5 bases and J by 10 bases, and 14 bases separated the two germline ends. The CDR3 runs to 12 residues. Germline CDR1 and CDR2: SNHLY and FYNNEI. Complete variable domain (other parts from reference TRBV2 and TRBJ1-1): EPEVTQTPSHQVTQMGQEVILRCVPISNHLYFYWYRQILGQKVEFLVSFYNNEISEKSEIFDDQFSVERPDGSNFTLKIRSTKLEDSAMYFCASSWGQGRAFFGQGTRLTVV.

The chain employs TRBV24-1 and TRBJ2-1, with 8 positions matching TRBD1. This CDR3 comprises 17 residues. The junction had 10 bases not matched to a gene; V was cut back by 0 bases and J by 7 bases. Germline loops: CDR1 KGHDR, CDR2 SFDVKD. CDR3 amino acids: CATSDLFGQGLGNEQFF. The CDR3 DNA is TGTGCCACCAGTGATTTGTTCGGACAGGGTTTAGGGAATGAGCAGTTCTTC.

V is TRBV5-5 and J is TRBJ2-7; unclear D gene. CDR1 is SGHKS and CDR2 is YYEKEE in the germline V gene (reference sequence). V lost 5 bases and J lost 0, with 12 bases in between. The CDR3 runs 14 residues. The CDR3 region has the DNA TGTGCCAGCAGTTTAGGCGGCGGCTCCTACGAGCAGTACTTC. Translated, it gives CASSLGGGSYEQYF.

This sequence joins TRBV15 and TRBJ2-2; a possible D gene is TRBD1 (6 bases). Trimming cost V 5 bases and J 2 bases, with 18 bases left between them. The CDR3 runs 17 residues. Germline values: CDR1 LNHNV, CDR2 YYDKDF (reference sequence). The CDR3 is CATSLKQGVFNTGELFF. Here the CDR3 DNA reads TGTGCCACCAGCCTAAAACAGGGTGTGTTTAACACCGGGGAGCTGTTTTTT.

This rearrangement joins TRBV9 to TRBJ1-1, with 8 bases fitting TRBD1. The germline CDR1 and CDR2 sequences are SGDLS and YYNGEE. The CDR3 loop spans 14 amino acids. V gave up 4 bases and J gave up 3 bases; unmatched junction bases: 5. CDR3 in DNA: TGTGCCAGCAGCACACAGACAGGGGACACTGAAGCTTTCTTT. Translating gives CASSTQTGDTEAFF.

The J gene is TRBJ2-1, the V gene TRBV5-4; D remains unclear. CDR1 and CDR2 from the germline V gene are SGHNT and YYREEE (reference sequence). V shed 6 bases and J shed 15 bases, with 10 bases lying between them. The CDR3 contains 9 residues. CDR3 DNA sequence: TGTGCCAGCACCAAGGAGTGGTTCTTC. Its translation: CASTKEWFF.

This chain links TRBV19 with TRBJ1-2; 9 bases fit TRBD1. Trimming cost V 3 bases and J 1 base; bases outside gene matches: 6. The CDR3 extends over 16 amino acids. Germline values: CDR1 LNHDA, CDR2 SQIVND (reference sequence). CDR3 protein: CASSIVGQGFNYGYTF. The CDR3 region has the DNA TGTGCCAGTAGTATTGTCGGACAGGGGTTTAACTATGGCTACACCTTC. The whole variable domain, filled in from reference TRBV19 and TRBJ1-2, reads DGGITQSPKYLFRKEGQNVTLSCEQNLNHDAMYWYRQDPGQGLRLIYYSQIVNDFQKGDIAEGYSVSREKKESFPLTVTSAQKNPTAFYLCASSIVGQGFNYGYTFGSGTRLTVV.

The rearrangement joins TRBV9 to TRBJ2-3, with 9 bases matching TRBD1. Germline V gives CDR1 SGDLS, CDR2 YYNGEE. The V and J ends lost 3 bases and 4 bases, in that order; junction bases with no gene match: 9. The CDR3 runs 16 residues. The chain's CDR3 is CASSGRDRVGSDTQYF. CDR3 DNA: TGTGCCAGCAGCGGCCGGGACAGGGTTGGTTCAGATACGCAGTATTTT.

This rearrangement joins TRBV27 to TRBJ2-1; 8 bases map to TRBD1. The germline gives CDR1 MNHEY, CDR2 SMNVEV (reference sequence). The CDR3 totals 15 residues. Trimming took 3 bases from V and 0 from J; bases not matched to a gene: 1. The CDR3 loop reads CASSLDRDSYNEQFF. The CDR3 DNA reads as TGTGCCAGCAGTTTGGACAGGGACTCCTACAATGAGCAGTTCTTC.

A few counts support this clone. The chain has TRBV10-3 and TRBJ2-7; 15 bases match TRBD2. The CDR3 runs to 17 residues. Trimming at V came to 5 bases and at J to 6 bases, leaving 11 bases not matched to a gene. CDR1 is ENHRY and CDR2 is SYGVKD in the germline V gene. The CDR3 nucleotides are TGTGCCATCAGTCCCGGGACTAGCGGGGGGCTGTCCCGCGAGCAGTACTTC. This sequence encodes CAISPGTSGGLSREQYF.